This entry lists 8 T cell receptor beta chains sequenced from one sample in a study of cytomegalovirus exposure and HLA in healthy donors (dated 2017 in TCRdb). Libraries were constructed by the immunoSEQ multiplex PCR assay. The multiplex PCR relied on a mix of 60 forward primers for TCR Vbeta segments and 13 reverse primers for TCR Jbeta segments. The source is immuneACCESS, and TCRdb retained only in-frame sequences with V and J called. Part of the clones is not carried over; for the studies checked, unresolved V genes explain less than half of this, and the remainder is unexplained. This sample gives about 130,000 clones in total; roughly 78% of them show up just once. The ten largest clonotypes hold less than 6.5% of the sample. Sample: PBMCs. The receptors come from a man between 25 and 39 years old in good health and CMV-seronegative.

The chain uses TRBV5-4 and TRBJ2-1, with D maybe TRBD2 (6 bases). The CDR3 has 14 amino acids. The V end was cut by 4 bases, the J end by 0 bases, with 8 bases between. Germline V gives CDR1 SGHNT, CDR2 YYREEE (reference sequence). The CDR3 DNA reads as TGTGCCAGCAGCGGGGACTCCTCCTACAATGAGCAGTTCTTC. Translated, it gives CASSGDSSYNEQFF.

This clone has only one observation. This rearrangement joins TRBV7-2 to TRBJ1-3, with 7 bases fitting TRBD1. This CDR3 is 17 amino acids long. Germline-derived CDR1 and CDR2 are SGHTA and FQGNSA. Trimming took 0 bases from V and 0 from J; bases not matched to a gene: 5. The CDR3 region has the DNA TGTGCCAGCAGCTTAGCGCCAGGGGGAAACTCTGGAAACACCATATATTTT. Encoded protein: CASSLAPGGNSGNTIYF.

The sample holds many counts of this clone. CDR3 protein: CARSLVWGLGAKNIQYF. Written as DNA, the CDR3 is TGTGCCAGAAGCTTGGTGTGGGGGCTCGGGGCCAAAAACATTCAGTACTTC. The V call is TRBV5-3, the J call TRBJ2-4, with D possibly matching TRBD1 (6 bases). TRBV5-3 is noted as an ORF with a role that remains uncertain. V lost 0 bases and J 1 base, leaving 14 bases between the germline ends. There are 17 residues in the CDR3.

The chain recombines TRBV14 with TRBJ1-1; 8 bases fit TRBD1. The CDR3 loop spans 15 amino acids. V was clipped by 4 bases and J by 4 bases; unmatched bases: 8. CDR1 SGHDN and CDR2 FVKESK come from the germline V gene. CDR3 in amino acids: CASSPFPDRGTEAFF. In DNA form, the CDR3 reads TGTGCCAGCAGCCCCTTTCCCGACAGGGGCACTGAAGCTTTCTTT.

This clone was observed a few times. The chain uses TRBV28 and TRBJ2-3, with D possibly being TRBD2 (6 bases). Germline loops: CDR1 MDHEN, CDR2 SYDVKM. V dropped 7 bases and J dropped 5 bases, with 13 bases sitting between them. CDR3 length equals 13 residues. The CDR3 DNA sequence: TGTGCCAGCACCCCACTGCGGGGAGATACGCAGTATTTT. Its protein is CASTPLRGDTQYF.

The CDR3 DNA reads as TGCAGCGTTGAAGAAACGCGGGCAGATACGCAGTATTTT. Encoded protein: CSVEETRADTQYF. This sequence joins TRBV29-1 and TRBJ2-3, with a tentative D call TRBD2 (5 bases). Germline V gives CDR1 SQVTM, CDR2 ANQGSEA. This CDR3 contains 13 residues. Trimming took off 0 bases at V and 4 bases at J, with 8 bases between the two ends.

The rearrangement uses TRBV9 and TRBJ1-4; D not certain. The V gene's germline CDR1 is SGDLS and CDR2 YYNGEE. Trimming removed 0 bases from V and 3 bases from J, with 6 bases in between. This CDR3 is 14 amino acids long. CDR3 sequence: CASSVGSSNEKLFF. The DNA for the CDR3 is TGTGCCAGCAGCGTAGGGAGTTCTAATGAAAAACTGTTTTTT.

This chain joins TRBV13 and TRBJ2-1; 12 nucleotides align to TRBD2. V lost 2 bases to trimming and J lost 4 bases; unmatched junction nucleotides: 9. Germline assignment: CDR1 PRHDT and CDR2 FYEKMQ (reference sequence). The CDR3 runs to 18 residues. The CDR3 DNA reads as TGTGCCAGCAGCTTACGGTCTAGCGGGAGGGCCCCTTACAATGAGCAGTTCTTC. The encoded protein is CASSLRSSGRAPYNEQFF.